This T cell receptor beta chain was identified during a study of blood T cell repertoires in COVID-19. For the study at large: The United States, Italy and Spain supplied acute and convalescent COVID-19 samples. The cDNA or gDNA used as material had been derived from T cells, B-cell-depleted T cells, or PBMCs.

Germline V lookup: CDR1 MNHEY, CDR2 SVGEGT. V lost 0 bases and J lost 0; bases outside the gene matches: 8. The CDR3 has 20 amino acids. This clone showed up just once. In the original processing: Using reference gene primer amplification, nucleated cell counts were estimated. Sequencing was performed with immunoSEQ multiplex PCR; in TCRdb, only in-frame clones are kept and a portion is missing. Clone size and V and J calls were adopted from that table, with D and trimming inferred from the DNA. The table includes 62,000 or so clones, around nine tenths detected once. This clonotype originated in a human donor in a cohort sampled during active COVID-19. The rearrangement uses TRBV6-2 or TRBV6-3 and TRBJ2-6, with 10 bases that match TRBD1. The source material was peripheral blood. CDR3 nucleotides: TGTGCCAGCAGTTACTCGATCCGGGACAGGGGACCCTCTGGGGCCAACGTCCTGACTTTC. Translating it yields CASSYSIRDRGPSGANVLTF.